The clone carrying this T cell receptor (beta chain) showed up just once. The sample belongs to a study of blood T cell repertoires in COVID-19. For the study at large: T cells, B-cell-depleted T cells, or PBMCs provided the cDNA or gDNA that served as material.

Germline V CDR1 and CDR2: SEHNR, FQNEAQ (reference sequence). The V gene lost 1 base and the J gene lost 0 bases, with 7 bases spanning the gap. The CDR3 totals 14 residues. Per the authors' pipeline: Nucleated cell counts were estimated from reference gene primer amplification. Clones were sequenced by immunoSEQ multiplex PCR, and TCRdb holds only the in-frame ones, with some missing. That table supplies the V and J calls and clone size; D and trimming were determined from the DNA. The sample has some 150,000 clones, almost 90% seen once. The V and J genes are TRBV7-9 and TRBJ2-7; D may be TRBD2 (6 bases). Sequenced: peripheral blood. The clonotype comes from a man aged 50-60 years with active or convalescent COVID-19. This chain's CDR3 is CASSLVADSYEQYF. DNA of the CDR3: TGTGCCAGCAGCTTAGTAGCGGACTCCTACGAGCAGTACTTC.